The TCR beta chain under discussion was sequenced for a study of siplizumab effects on memory and regulatory T cells. Notes on the study in general: The Treg-derived share of mappable alloreactive CD4+ clones averaged about 74% with siplizumab and 25% to 30% in controls. Roughly 80-96% of proliferating CD4+ or CD8+ clones defied assignment to a naive or memory phenotype.

Germline V gives CDR1 LGHNA, CDR2 YNFKEQ. The V end was cut by 3 bases, the J end by 5 bases, with 10 bases between. The CDR3 has 14 residues. As for this clone: What it binds is unknown.

The study assayed 75,000 to 100,000 TCR templates per sample. Assay used: immunoSEQ multiplex PCR; TCRdb lists only in-frame clones, some missing. The data show around 6,500 clones, roughly 64% seen once. What was sequenced was effector memory CD8+ T cells sorted from blood. Subset indicated: unstimulated CD8+ effector memory T cells. This TCR was sampled from a human donor in good health. The genes are TRBV4-2 and TRBJ2-2; D is ambiguous. CDR3: CASSQALETGELFF. The DNA of the CDR3 is TGTGCCAGCAGCCAGGCGTTAGAGACCGGGGAGCTGTTTTTT.